The present T cell receptor (beta chain) was sequenced within a study of sequential checkpoint blockade in melanoma. V shed 6 bases, J shed 11 bases, and the junction held 16 bases outside the gene matches. Per the germline V gene, CDR1 is MNHEY and CDR2 is SMNVEV (reference sequence). The length of the CDR3 is 16 residues. Repertoires were generated with immunoSEQ multiplex PCR, while TCRdb's copy carries only in-frame clones and drops some. The sample contains roughly 12,000 clones, around 79% of which appear only once. Treatment in this sample: randomized to nivolumab then ipilimumab (arm A) or the reverse (arm B).

This clonotype was sampled from a human donor with melanoma. The genes are TRBV27 and TRBJ1-1; 12 bases line up with TRBD1. The input for sequencing was CD8+ T cells sorted from blood (inferred from file names), taken from a patient given nivolumab and ipilimumab in sequence. CDR3 sequence: CASSRPGQGALRGAFF. In nucleotides, the CDR3 is TGTGCCAGCAGCCGTCCGGGACAGGGGGCTCTAAGAGGGGCTTTCTTT.